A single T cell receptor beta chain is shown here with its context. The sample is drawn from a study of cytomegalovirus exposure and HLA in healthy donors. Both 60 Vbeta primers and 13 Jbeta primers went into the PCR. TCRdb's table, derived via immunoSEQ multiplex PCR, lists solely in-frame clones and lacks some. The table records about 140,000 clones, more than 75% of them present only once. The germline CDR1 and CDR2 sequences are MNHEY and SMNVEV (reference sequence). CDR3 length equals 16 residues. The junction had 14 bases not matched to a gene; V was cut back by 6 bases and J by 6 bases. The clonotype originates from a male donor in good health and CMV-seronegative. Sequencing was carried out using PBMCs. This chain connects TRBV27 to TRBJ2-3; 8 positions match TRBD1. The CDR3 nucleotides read TGTGCCAGCAGCCGATACGACAGGGGCCGTTCGGATACGCAGTATTTT. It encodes CASSRYDRGRSDTQYF.